The present entry profiles one T cell receptor beta chain with its context. Its antigen is as yet unknown. This CDR3 contains 14 residues. Germline assignment: CDR1 MGHDK and CDR2 SYGVNS. V was pared by 5 bases and J by 1 base, with 8 bases between. Libraries were prepared by immunoSEQ multiplex PCR; TCRdb keeps only in-frame clonotypes and omits some of them. The repertoire holds approximately 200,000 clones, with 80% to 85% as singletons. This entry belongs to a study of cytomegalovirus exposure and HLA in healthy donors. Study overall: According to later analysis, the same platform produced the approximately 120 validation and under 700 first-cohort repertoires. Whole-study results and caveats: Reports credit the classifier with highly specific, highly sensitive diagnosis of cytomegalovirus status. A subsequent analysis found that TCR clusters from the first cohort also tended to co-occur in the roughly 120 validation repertoires, with 90% to 95% of cluster scores above 0. Some TCR beta chains (roughly 150 of them) were listed as cytomegalovirus-associated.

The TCR comes from a woman between 25 and 40 years old in good health and CMV-seronegative. The chain recombines TRBV25-1 with TRBJ1-4; D may be TRBD1 (6 bases). The specimen was PBMCs. CDR3 nucleotides: TGTGCCAGCAGTCTCAGGGGAACTAATGAAAAACTGTTTTTT. Its protein is CASSLRGTNEKLFF.